This TCR beta chain appears in the sequencing data of a study of T-cell reconstitution after alpha-beta-depleted transplantation in children (dated by TCRdb to about 2016). Context from the whole study: T-cell immune reconstitution after TCRalphabeta/CD19-depleted allogeneic hematopoietic cell transplantation in children was quantitatively tracked in the study by means of TCR repertoire profiling.

The library was built by means of PCR. Sequenced on an Illumina HiSeq 2500. TCR library preparation used molecular barcoding, with unique molecular identifiers applied to normalize quantification of the TCRbeta repertoire. TCRdb reprocessing: public reads trimmed at Q25 with fastp, clones called with MiXCR, in-frame beta chains kept. All rows with the same CDR3 protein become a single entry with the most common DNA and genes. This sample is represented by some 400,000 distinct CDR3 sequences; roughly 20% of them were singletons. Together, the top ten hold less than 4.5% of the sample. Inclusive of the bounding cysteine and phenylalanine, the CDR3 is 14 residues long. Only the CDR3 DNA is retained, 42 bases long and in frame from the first base. V lost 6 bases and J lost 0 bases; the stretch between them is 8 bases long. In its sample, this clonotype was seen a few times. This receptor's antigen is unknown. Base-call qualities are not available, and no considerably larger clone is one nucleotide away.

The clonotype comes from a human donor who donated a stem cell graft to a child with acute myeloid leukemia. Material: PBMCs from the stem cell graft donor, obtained from the stem cell graft. The rearranged chain carries TRBV12-3 or TRBV12-4 and TRBJ2-2, with TRBD2 as a weak D call on 6 bases. The nucleotide sequence is given as TGTGCCAGCAGGCTAGCGTCGAACACCGGGGAGCTGTTTTTT. The encoded protein is CASRLASNTGELFF.